This TCR beta chain is drawn from a study of early T cells in non-severe SARS-CoV-2 infection. Germline assignment: CDR1 SGHTA and CDR2 FQGNSA. The CDR3 runs 16 residues. Concerning this clonotype: Its antigen remains unidentified. At one end the junction does not follow the germline gene, possibly because of a read error.

As part of library construction, unique molecular identifiers were attached to individual cDNA molecules. In TCRdb, the 5' RACE reads were re-called with MiXCR into one record per CDR3 protein. The table lists about 42,000 distinct CDR3 sequences, around 7% of them singletons. Study outcomes and limitations: There was a bias toward anti-spike CD8 responses in VDJdb matching, which missed private and CD4 specificities.

J is TRBJ1-6 and V is TRBV7-2, with 7 bases lining up with TRBD1. The sequenced sample was whole blood. The receptor was isolated from an adult who was a healthcare worker with PCR-confirmed SARS-CoV-2 infection or an uninfected control (not recorded which). Here the CDR3 DNA reads TGTGCCAGCAGCTTAAGGCCCCCACAGGGGAATTCACCCCTCCATTTT. Translated: CASSLRPPQGNSPLHF.